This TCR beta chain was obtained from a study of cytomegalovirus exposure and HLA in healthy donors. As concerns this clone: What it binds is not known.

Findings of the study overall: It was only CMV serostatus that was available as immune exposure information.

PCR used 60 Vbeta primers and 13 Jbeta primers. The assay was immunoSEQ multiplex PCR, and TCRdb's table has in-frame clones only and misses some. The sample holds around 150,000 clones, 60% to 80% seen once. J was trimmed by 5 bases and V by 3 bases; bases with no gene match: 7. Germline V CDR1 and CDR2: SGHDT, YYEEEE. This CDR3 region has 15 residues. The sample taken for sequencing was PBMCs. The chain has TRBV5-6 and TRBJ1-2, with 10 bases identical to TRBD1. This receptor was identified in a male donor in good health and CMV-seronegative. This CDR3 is CASSSLTGGMYGYTF. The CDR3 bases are TGTGCCAGCAGCTCACTGACAGGGGGCATGTATGGCTACACCTTC. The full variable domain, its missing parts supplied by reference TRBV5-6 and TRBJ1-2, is DAGVTQSPTHLIKTRGQQVTLRCSPKSGHDTVSWYQQALGQGPQFIFQYYEEEERQRGNFPDRFSGHQFPNYSSELNVNALLLGDSALYLCASSSLTGGMYGYTFGSGTRLTVV.